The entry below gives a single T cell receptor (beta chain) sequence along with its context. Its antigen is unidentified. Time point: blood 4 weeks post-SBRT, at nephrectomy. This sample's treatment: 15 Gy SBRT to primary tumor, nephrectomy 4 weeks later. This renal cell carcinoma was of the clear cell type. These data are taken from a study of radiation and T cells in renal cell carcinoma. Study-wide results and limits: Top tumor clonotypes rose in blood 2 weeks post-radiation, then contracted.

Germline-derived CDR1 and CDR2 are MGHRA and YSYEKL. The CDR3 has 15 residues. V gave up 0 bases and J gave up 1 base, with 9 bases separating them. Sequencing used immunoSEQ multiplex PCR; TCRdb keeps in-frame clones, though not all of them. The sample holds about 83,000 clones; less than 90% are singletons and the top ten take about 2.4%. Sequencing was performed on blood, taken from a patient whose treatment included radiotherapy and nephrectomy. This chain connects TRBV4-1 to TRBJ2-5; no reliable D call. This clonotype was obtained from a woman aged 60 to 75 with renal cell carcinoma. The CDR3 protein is CASSQERSVQETQYF. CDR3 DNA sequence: TGCGCCAGCAGCCAAGAAAGGTCTGTCCAAGAGACCCAGTACTTC.